This TCR beta chain was observed in a study of CD8 T cells in Susac syndrome. In the case of this clonotype: Its specificity is not known.

Random hexamers were used to reverse transcribe an amount of roughly 0.5 to 1 ug RNA. TCRdb re-called the immunoSEQ multiplex PCR reads through MiXCR, storing one row per CDR3 protein. The top ten clones hold 0.2% to 0.25% of a sample with fewer than 150,000 distinct CDR3 sequences, around nine tenths of them seen once. Treatment-naive patients with stable or active relapsing-remitting disease were the multiple sclerosis controls. Study-wide results and limits: The study's TCR sequencing and HLA analysis covered a relatively small number of individuals, and the study acknowledged this.

Trimming pared 3 bases from V and 3 bases from J, leaving 13 bases between. CDR3 length: 15 residues. This receptor was identified in a human donor with multiple sclerosis. Sequenced: CD8+ T cells from PBMCs. The chain recombines TRBV12-3 or TRBV12-4 with TRBJ2-3; possible D gene TRBD1, 6 bases. CDR3 residues: CASSFEAQGTDTQYF. CDR3 bases: TGTGCCAGCAGTTTTGAGGCACAGGGAACAGATACGCAGTATTTT.